This entry is about one T cell receptor (beta chain). Its antigen is unidentified. A junction boundary mismatches the germline segment, possibly from a read error. This sample stems from a study of T cell responses to AZD1222 COVID-19 vaccine. Only in-frame clones appear in the TCRdb table, and some are missing; sequencing was by immunoSEQ multiplex PCR. The sample shows 95,000 to 110,000 clones, approximately 92% of them seen only once. Study-wide findings and caveats: Two doses of AZD1222 preceded a rise in Spike-specific TCR breadth and depth. The donors showed a predominance of white British ancestry and of females, with possible underestimation of clonal diversity. Of spike-specific TCRs, nearly half reportedly target regions left unmutated in variants. Spike-wide coverage was observed for vaccine-associated CD4 TCRs, with dominant responses at 160-218 and 743-854.

This sample comprised peripheral blood, obtained 28 days after the second AZD1222 dose. The TCR comes from an adult who received the AZD1222 COVID-19 vaccine.

The CDR3 DNA follows: TGCGCCAGCAGCTCCGGACAGGGGCGACCTCGAATTTCTTTT. It encodes CASSSGQGRPRISF. The chain is built from TRBV5-1 and TRBJ1-4; TRBD1 aligns across 9 bases. CDR1 SGHRS and CDR2 YFSETQ come from the germline V gene. The CDR3 runs 14 residues.